These T cell receptor beta chains were read from a single sample in a study of T cells in Graves' hyperthyroidism and ophthalmopathy. MiXCR, run by TCRdb on the multiplex PCR reads, gives a single entry per CDR3 protein. This repertoire shows about 260,000 distinct CDR3 sequences, 16% found once; its top ten account for around 30%. The sequenced sample consisted of blood. These receptors were obtained from a woman between 18 and 30 years old with Graves' ophthalmopathy. The CDR3 runs from the conserved cysteine through the conserved F or W. A D gene is named only where the DNA matches it firmly. Clone sizes are given selectively: once, few, many, or a class where the clone is expanded.

D,size,length,J,V,CDR3,DNA
TRBD2,many,16,TRBJ2-5,TRBV10-1,CASSDGSSGDQETQYF,TGCGCCAGCAGTGACGGTAGTAGCGGGGACCAAGAGACCCAGTACTTC
-,many,16,TRBJ2-3,TRBV6-1,CASREDRRLSTDTQYF,TGTGCCAGCAGGGAAGACAGGCGTCTAAGCACAGATACGCAGTATTTT
-,many,16,TRBJ1-6,TRBV28,CASSLPTVPYNSPLHF,TGTGCCAGCAGTTTACCGACAGTTCCCTATAATTCACCCCTCCACTTT
-,many,14,TRBJ2-7,TRBV9,CASSVEGISYEQYF,TGTGCCAGCAGCGTAGAGGGGATCTCCTACGAGCAGTACTTC
-,-,13,TRBJ2-1,TRBV20-1,CSARAGPADEQFF,TGCAGTGCTAGAGCGGGCCCGGCGGATGAGCAGTTCTTC
TRBD1,-,14,TRBJ1-6,TRBV3-1,CASSQGTGGSPLHF,TGTGCCAGCAGCCAAGGGACAGGGGGCTCACCCCTCCACTTT
TRBD2,-,17,TRBJ2-1,TRBV7-3,CASSPRGTSGRANEQFF,TGTGCCAGCAGCCCTAGGGGGACTAGCGGGAGGGCCAATGAGCAGTTCTTC
-,many,12,TRBJ2-3,TRBV6-2/TRBV6-3,CASKRGTDTQYF,TGTGCCAGCAAGCGAGGCACAGATACGCAGTATTTT
TRBD2,many,20,TRBJ2-3,TRBV6-2/TRBV6-3,CASSSSILNLADPSTDTQYF,TGTGCCAGCAGTTCCTCTATCCTTAATCTAGCGGACCCTAGCACAGATACGCAGTATTTT
-,many,13,TRBJ2-3,TRBV10-1,CASSITATDTQYF,TGCGCCAGCAGTATCACAGCCACAGATACGCAGTATTTT
-,many,14,TRBJ1-2,TRBV14,CASSQGAGNYGYTF,TGTGCCAGCAGCCAGGGGGCGGGGAACTATGGCTACACCTTC
-,many,14,TRBJ2-7,TRBV30,CAWRPGISSYEQYF,TGTGCCTGGAGACCCGGGATTTCTTCCTACGAGCAGTACTTC
TRBD2,many,15,TRBJ2-7,TRBV2,CASSGREAGVYEQYF,TGTGCCAGCAGTGGTCGTGAAGCGGGAGTCTACGAGCAGTACTTC
-,-,16,TRBJ2-7,TRBV4-1,CASSHTSLRPSDEQYF,TGTGCCAGCAGCCACACCTCTTTGCGGCCTTCAGACGAGCAGTACTTC
TRBD2,-,13,TRBJ2-7,TRBV20-1,CSASGRGVYEQYF,TGCAGTGCTAGCGGGAGGGGGGTCTACGAGCAGTACTTC
-,many,14,TRBJ1-2,TRBV28,CASSLFPGAYGYTF,TGTGCCAGCAGTTTATTCCCAGGGGCCTATGGCTACACCTTC
TRBD1,many,15,TRBJ1-5,TRBV19,CASRMDRASNQPQHF,TGTGCCAGTAGGATGGACAGGGCAAGCAATCAGCCCCAGCATTTT
-,many,15,TRBJ1-5,TRBV6-1,CASSRRGDSNQPQHF,TGTGCCAGCAGTAGAAGGGGAGATAGCAATCAGCCCCAGCATTTT
TRBD1,many,15,TRBJ2-3,TRBV12-3/TRBV12-4,CASSPRDRDTDTQYF,TGTGCCAGCAGTCCCCGGGACAGGGACACAGATACGCAGTATTTT
-,-,15,TRBJ2-3,TRBV9,CASSVGGGFLDTQYF,TGTGCCAGCAGCGTAGGAGGGGGGTTTTTAGATACGCAGTATTTT
-,many,15,TRBJ1-5,TRBV3-1,CASSQDVYSNQPQHF,TGTGCCAGCAGCCAAGATGTATATAGCAATCAGCCCCAGCATTTT
-,many,13,TRBJ2-5,TRBV30,CAWSIGVEETQYF,TGTGCCTGGAGTATTGGCGTTGAAGAGACCCAGTACTTC
TRBD2,many,14,TRBJ2-7,TRBV4-2,CASSPTSGDREQYF,TGTGCCAGCAGCCCGACTAGCGGAGACCGAGAGCAGTACTTC
-,many,15,TRBJ1-1,TRBV5-1,CASSLDLRGNTEAFF,TGCGCCAGCAGCTTGGACTTACGGGGGAACACTGAAGCTTTCTTT
-,-,13,TRBJ1-1,TRBV15,CATSRAVMTEAFF,TGTGCCACCAGCAGAGCGGTAATGACTGAAGCTTTCTTT
-,many,14,TRBJ2-3,TRBV20-1,CSASGLEGTDTQYF,TGCAGTGCTTCCGGGCTCGAGGGCACAGATACGCAGTATTTT
TRBD1,many,15,TRBJ2-3,TRBV27,CASRDRGSSTDTQYF,TGTGCCAGCAGGGACAGGGGGTCTAGCACAGATACGCAGTATTTT
-,many,15,TRBJ2-7,TRBV7-2,CASSLVAQTTYEQYF,TGTGCCAGCAGCTTAGTAGCTCAAACCACCTACGAGCAGTACTTC
-,once,13,TRBJ1-1,TRBV14,CASSQERDRGAFF,TGTGCCAGCAGCCAAGAAAGGGATCGGGGGGCTTTCTTT
TRBD2,many,16,TRBJ2-2,TRBV28,CASSLAGGGYTGELFF,TGTGCCAGCAGTTTGGCTGGCGGGGGGTACACCGGGGAGCTGTTTTTT
TRBD2,many,14,TRBJ2-3,TRBV6-1,CASSERGALDTQYF,TGTGCCAGCAGTGAGCGGGGGGCCCTAGATACGCAGTATTTT
TRBD2,-,16,TRBJ2-1,TRBV2,CASREGLAGHYNEQFF,TGTGCCAGCAGGGAGGGACTAGCGGGGCACTACAATGAGCAGTTCTTC
-,many,15,TRBJ2-3,TRBV6-1,CASIPRGSSTDTQYF,TGTGCCAGCATACCGAGAGGCTCTAGCACAGATACGCAGTATTTT
TRBD2,many,18,TRBJ2-5,TRBV11-2,CASSSSRRLAGGQETQYF,TGTGCCAGCAGCTCCTCCCGAAGACTAGCGGGGGGGCAAGAGACCCAGTACTTC
TRBD2,-,15,TRBJ2-1,TRBV7-2,CASSRTGTSGNEQFF,TGTGCCAGCAGCCGGACCGGGACTAGCGGTAATGAGCAGTTCTTC
TRBD2,many,16,TRBJ2-7,TRBV7-9,CASSPLAGESSHEQYF,TGTGCCAGCAGCCCTCTAGCGGGAGAATCTTCCCACGAGCAGTACTTC
-,many,16,TRBJ1-1,TRBV11-2,CASSLVLTREGTEAFF,TGTGCCAGCAGCTTAGTCCTGACCCGGGAGGGGACTGAAGCTTTCTTT
-,many,14,TRBJ2-7,TRBV14,CASSHHHGAYEQYF,TGTGCCAGCAGCCATCACCACGGGGCCTACGAGCAGTACTTC
-,many,12,TRBJ2-2,TRBV27,CASRPNTGELFF,TGTGCCAGCAGACCGAACACCGGGGAGCTGTTTTTT
-,-,16,TRBJ2-7,TRBV11-2,CASSLVWAGSSYEQYF,TGTGCCAGCAGCTTAGTGTGGGCGGGAAGCTCCTACGAGCAGTACTTC
-,many,12,TRBJ2-1,TRBV9,CASSAGYNEQFF,TGTGCCAGCAGCGCTGGATACAATGAGCAGTTCTTC
-,many,13,TRBJ1-1,TRBV7-9,CASSLIRAEGAFF,TGTGCCAGCAGCTTAATCAGGGCCGAGGGGGCTTTCTTT
-,many,15,TRBJ2-7,TRBV20-1,CSARSKQGQFYEQYF,TGCAGTGCTAGATCGAAACAGGGACAATTCTACGAGCAGTACTTC
-,many,14,TRBJ2-7,TRBV6-2/TRBV6-3,CASSSWDGTYEQYF,TGTGCCAGCAGTTCCTGGGACGGGACCTACGAGCAGTACTTC
TRBD1,-,15,TRBJ1-4,TRBV15,CATSRGQGTNEKLFF,TGTGCCACCAGCAGAGGACAGGGAACTAATGAAAAACTGTTTTTT
-,-,13,TRBJ1-5,TRBV20-1,CSASRVFGEPQHF,TGCAGTGCTAGTCGGGTCTTCGGGGAGCCCCAGCATTTT
-,many,13,TRBJ2-7,TRBV11-2,CASSPNRVSEQYF,TGTGCCAGCAGCCCGAACAGGGTTAGCGAGCAGTACTTC
TRBD1,many,15,TRBJ2-1,TRBV12-3/TRBV12-4,CASSPDRGSYNEQFF,TGTGCCAGCAGCCCGGACAGGGGCTCCTACAATGAGCAGTTCTTC
TRBD2,many,14,TRBJ2-7,TRBV5-6,CASSPGLAENEQYF,TGTGCCAGCAGCCCGGGACTAGCGGAAAACGAGCAGTACTTC